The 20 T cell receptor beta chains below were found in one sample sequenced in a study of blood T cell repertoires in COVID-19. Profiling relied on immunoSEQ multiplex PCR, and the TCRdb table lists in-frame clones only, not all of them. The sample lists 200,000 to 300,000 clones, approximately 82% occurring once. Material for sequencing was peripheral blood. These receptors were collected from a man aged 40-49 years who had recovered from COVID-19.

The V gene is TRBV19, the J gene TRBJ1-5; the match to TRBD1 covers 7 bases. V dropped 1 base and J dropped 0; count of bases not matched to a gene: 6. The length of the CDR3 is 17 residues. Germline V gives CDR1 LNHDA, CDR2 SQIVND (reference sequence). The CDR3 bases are TGTGCCAGTAGTATAGGGACAGGACTATATAGCAATCAGCCCCAGCATTTT. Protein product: CASSIGTGLYSNQPQHF.

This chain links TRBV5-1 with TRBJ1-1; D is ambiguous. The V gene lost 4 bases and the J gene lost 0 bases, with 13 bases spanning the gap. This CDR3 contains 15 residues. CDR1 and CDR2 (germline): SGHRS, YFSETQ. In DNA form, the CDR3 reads TGCGCCAGCAGCCCCCCAGGAGGAATGAACACTGAAGCTTTCTTT. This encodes CASSPPGGMNTEAFF.

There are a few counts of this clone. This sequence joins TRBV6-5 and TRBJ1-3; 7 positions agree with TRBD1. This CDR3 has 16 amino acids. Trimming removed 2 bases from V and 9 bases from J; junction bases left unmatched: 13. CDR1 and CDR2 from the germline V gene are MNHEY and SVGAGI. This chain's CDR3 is CASSYRTGVGGVTIYF. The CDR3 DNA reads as TGTGCCAGCAGTTACAGAACAGGGGTCGGAGGCGTCACCATATATTTT.

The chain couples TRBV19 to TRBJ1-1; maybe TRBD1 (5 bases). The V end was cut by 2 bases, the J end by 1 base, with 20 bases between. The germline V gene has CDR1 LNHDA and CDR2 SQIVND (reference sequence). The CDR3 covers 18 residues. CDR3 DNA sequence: TGTGCCAGTAGTATATTATCAGGTTGGTGGCAGGGGAACACTGAAGCTTTCTTT. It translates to CASSILSGWWQGNTEAFF.

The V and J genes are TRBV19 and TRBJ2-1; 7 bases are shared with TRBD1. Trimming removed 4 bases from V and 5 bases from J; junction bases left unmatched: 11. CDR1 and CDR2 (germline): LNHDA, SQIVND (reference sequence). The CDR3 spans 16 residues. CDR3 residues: CASSSTPGQYHNEQFF. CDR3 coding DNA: TGTGCCAGTAGTAGTACTCCGGGACAGTACCACAATGAGCAGTTCTTC.

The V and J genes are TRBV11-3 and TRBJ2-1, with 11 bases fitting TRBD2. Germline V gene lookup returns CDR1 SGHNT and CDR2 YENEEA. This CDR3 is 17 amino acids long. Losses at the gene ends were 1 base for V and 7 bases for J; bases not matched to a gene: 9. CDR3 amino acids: CASSLVLAGGPLNEQFF. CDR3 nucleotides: TGTGCCAGCAGCTTAGTGTTAGCGGGGGGGCCCTTGAATGAGCAGTTCTTC. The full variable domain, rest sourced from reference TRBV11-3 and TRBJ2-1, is EAGVVQSPRYKIIEKKQPVAFWCNPISGHNTLYWYLQNLGQGPELLIRYENEEAVDDSQLPKDRFSAERLKGVDSTLKIQPAELGDSAVYLCASSLVLAGGPLNEQFFGPGTRLTVL.

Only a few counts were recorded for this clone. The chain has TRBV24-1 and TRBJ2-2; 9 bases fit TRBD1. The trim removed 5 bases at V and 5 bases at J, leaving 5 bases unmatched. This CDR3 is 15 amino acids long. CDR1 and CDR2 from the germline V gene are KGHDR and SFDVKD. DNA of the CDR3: TGTGCCACCAGTGTGGGACAGGGCGTAACCGGGGAGCTGTTTTTT. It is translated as CATSVGQGVTGELFF.

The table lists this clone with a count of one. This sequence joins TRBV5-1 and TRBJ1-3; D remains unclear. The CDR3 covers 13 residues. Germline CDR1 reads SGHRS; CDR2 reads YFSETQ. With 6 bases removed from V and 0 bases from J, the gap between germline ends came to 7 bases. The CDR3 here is CASTGSSGNTIYF. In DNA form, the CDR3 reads TGCGCCAGCACTGGGAGCTCTGGAAACACCATATATTTT. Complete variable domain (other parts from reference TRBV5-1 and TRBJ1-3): KAGVTQTPRYLIKTRGQQVTLSCSPISGHRSVSWYQQTPGQGLQFLFEYFSETQRNKGNFPGRFSGRQFSNSRSEMNVSTLELGDSALYLCASTGSSGNTIYFGEGSWLTVV.

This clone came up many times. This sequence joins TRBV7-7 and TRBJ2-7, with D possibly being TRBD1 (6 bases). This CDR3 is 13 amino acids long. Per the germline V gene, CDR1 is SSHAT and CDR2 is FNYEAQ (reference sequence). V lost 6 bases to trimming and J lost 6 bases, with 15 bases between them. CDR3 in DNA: TGTGCCAGCAGTGTTGGGGGCCCAGGCGAGCAGTACTTC. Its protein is CASSVGGPGEQYF.

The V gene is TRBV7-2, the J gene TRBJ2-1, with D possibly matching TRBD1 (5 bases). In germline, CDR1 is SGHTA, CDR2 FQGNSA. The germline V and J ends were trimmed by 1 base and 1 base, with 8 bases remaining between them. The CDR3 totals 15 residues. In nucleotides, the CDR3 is TGTGCCAGCAGCTTAGGGCCAGGGTCCTACAATGAGCAGTTCTTC. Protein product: CASSLGPGSYNEQFF.

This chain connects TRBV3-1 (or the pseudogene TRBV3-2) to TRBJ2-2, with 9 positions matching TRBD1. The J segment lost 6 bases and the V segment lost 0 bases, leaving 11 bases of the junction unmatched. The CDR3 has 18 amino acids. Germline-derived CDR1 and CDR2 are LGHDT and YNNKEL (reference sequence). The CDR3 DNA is TGTGCCAGCAGCCAAGACCGGGACAGGGAGAGGGGCCCCGGGGAGCTGTTTTTT. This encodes CASSQDRDRERGPGELFF.

The CDR3 protein is CASSYPFGTTGANVLTF. In DNA, the CDR3 is TGTGCCAGCAGTTACCCATTTGGCACAACTGGGGCCAACGTCCTGACTTTC. J is TRBJ2-6 and V is TRBV6-2 or TRBV6-3; D not resolved. The CDR3 totals 17 residues. Per the germline V gene, CDR1 is MNHEY and CDR2 is SVGEGT. V shed 2 bases and J shed 2 bases, with 13 bases lying between them.

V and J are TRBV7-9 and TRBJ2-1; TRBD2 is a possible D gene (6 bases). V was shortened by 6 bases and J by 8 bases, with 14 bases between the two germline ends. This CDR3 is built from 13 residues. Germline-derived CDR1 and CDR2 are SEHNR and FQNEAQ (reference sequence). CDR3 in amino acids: CASRNGLNDEQFF. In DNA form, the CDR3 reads TGTGCCAGCAGGAACGGACTAAATGATGAGCAGTTCTTC.

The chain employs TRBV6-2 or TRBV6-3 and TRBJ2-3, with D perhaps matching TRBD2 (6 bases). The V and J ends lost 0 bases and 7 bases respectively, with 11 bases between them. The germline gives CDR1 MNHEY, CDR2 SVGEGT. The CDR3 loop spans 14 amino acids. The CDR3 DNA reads TGTGCCAGCAGTTACTCGATGACTAGAAATACGCAGTATTTT. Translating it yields CASSYSMTRNTQYF.

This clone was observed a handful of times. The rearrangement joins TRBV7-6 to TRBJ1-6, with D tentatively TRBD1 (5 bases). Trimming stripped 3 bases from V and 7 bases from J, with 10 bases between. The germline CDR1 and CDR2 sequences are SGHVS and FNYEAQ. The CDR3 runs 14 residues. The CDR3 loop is CASSLTEPNSPLHF. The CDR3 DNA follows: TGTGCCAGCAGCTTGACAGAGCCAAATTCACCCCTCCACTTT.

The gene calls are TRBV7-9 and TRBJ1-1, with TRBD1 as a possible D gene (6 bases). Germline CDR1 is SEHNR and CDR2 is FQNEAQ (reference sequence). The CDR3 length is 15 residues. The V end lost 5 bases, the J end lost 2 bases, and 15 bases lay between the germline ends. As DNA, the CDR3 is TGTGCCAGCAGCCCCGTACAGGGATCCAACACTGAAGCTTTCTTT. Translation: CASSPVQGSNTEAFF. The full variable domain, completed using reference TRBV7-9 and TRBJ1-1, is DTGVSQNPRHKITKRGQNVTFRCDPISEHNRLYWYRQTLGQGPEFLTYFQNEAQLEKSRLLSDRFSAERPKGSFSTLEIQRTEQGDSAMYLCASSPVQGSNTEAFFGQGTRLTVV.

CDR3: CASSLGQGERSPLHF. CDR3 nucleotide sequence: TGTGCCAGCAGCTTAGGACAGGGGGAGCGTTCACCCCTCCACTTT. This sequence joins TRBV11-3 and TRBJ1-6; 9 positions match TRBD1. Unmatched junction bases numbered 4, after V lost 1 base and J lost 9 bases. The CDR3 runs 15 residues. The germline CDR1 and CDR2 sequences are SGHNT and YENEEA.

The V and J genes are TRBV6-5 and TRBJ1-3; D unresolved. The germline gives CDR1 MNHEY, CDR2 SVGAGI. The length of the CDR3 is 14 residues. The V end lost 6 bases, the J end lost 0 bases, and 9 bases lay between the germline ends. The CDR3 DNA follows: TGTGCCAGCAGCCGCGGGGTCTCTGGAAACACCATATATTTT. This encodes CASSRGVSGNTIYF.

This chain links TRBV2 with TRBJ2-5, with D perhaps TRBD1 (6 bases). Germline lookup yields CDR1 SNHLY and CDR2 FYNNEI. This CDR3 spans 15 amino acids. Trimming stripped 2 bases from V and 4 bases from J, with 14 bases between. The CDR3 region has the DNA TGTGCCAGCAGTGAAACAGGGATCTTAGGAGAGACCCAGTACTTC. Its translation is CASSETGILGETQYF. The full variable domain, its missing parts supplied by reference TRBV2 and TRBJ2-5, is EPEVTQTPSHQVTQMGQEVILRCVPISNHLYFYWYRQILGQKVEFLVSFYNNEISEKSEIFDDQFSVERPDGSNFTLKIRSTKLEDSAMYFCASSETGILGETQYFGPGTRLLVL.

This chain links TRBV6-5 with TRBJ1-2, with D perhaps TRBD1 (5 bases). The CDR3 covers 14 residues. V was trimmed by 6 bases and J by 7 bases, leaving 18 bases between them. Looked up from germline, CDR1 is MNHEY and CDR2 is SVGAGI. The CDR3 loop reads CASSSTGTGSGYTF. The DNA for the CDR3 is TGTGCCAGCAGCTCAACCGGGACCGGGAGTGGCTACACCTTC.